Listed below are T cell receptor beta chains from one sample, sequenced in a study of OX40 agonist ivuxolimab in advanced cancers. TCRdb's table, derived via immunoSEQ multiplex PCR, lists solely in-frame clones and lacks some. The sample lists approximately 68,000 clones, about nine tenths occurring once. The sample consisted of CD4+ or CD8+ T cells sorted from blood, taken in a trial of the OX40 agonist ivuxolimab. The receptors here all came from an adult with an advanced solid tumor such as melanoma, head and neck, liver or kidney cancer. Both conserved end residues are part of each CDR3. A D gene is named only where the DNA matches it firmly. Expanded clones are given a class, and other clones once, few, many or no size at all.

V gene	D gene	clone size	J gene	CDR3 protein	CDR3 DNA
TRBV18	-	-	TRBJ1-6	CASSPGTRGNSPLHF	TGTGCCAGCTCACCGGGAACTAGGGGGAATTCACCCCTCCACTTT
TRBV5-1	-	-	TRBJ2-2	CASSSTGVGTGELFF	TGCGCCAGCAGCTCGACCGGGGTCGGCACCGGGGAGCTGTTTTTT
TRBV7-9	TRBD2	-	TRBJ2-5	CASSPNRLAGSLETQYF	TGTGCCAGCAGCCCTAACCGACTAGCGGGGTCTTTGGAGACCCAGTACTTC
TRBV7-2	TRBD2	-	TRBJ2-5	CASSAIRGGETQYF	TGTGCCAGCAGCGCCATACGGGGGGGAGAGACCCAGTACTTC
TRBV9	-	-	TRBJ2-7	CASSAGHDYEQYF	TGTGCCAGCAGCGCCGGACATGACTACGAGCAGTACTTC
TRBV11-1	-	-	TRBJ1-1	CASRAGTSSSEAFF	TGTGCCAGCAGGGCCGGGACATCCTCCTCTGAAGCTTTCTTT
TRBV5-6	-	-	TRBJ1-6	CASSVDSVNSPLHF	TGTGCCAGCAGCGTTGACAGCGTTAATTCACCCCTCCACTTT
TRBV2	-	-	TRBJ2-1	CASKRKGEGGYNEQFF	TGTGCCAGCAAGCGCAAGGGGGAGGGGGGCTACAATGAGCAGTTCTTC
TRBV19	-	-	TRBJ2-5	CASSSNSGKETQYF	TGTGCCAGTAGTTCTAATTCCGGAAAAGAGACCCAGTACTTC
TRBV5-8	-	-	TRBJ2-4	CASSRETGPKNIQYF	TGTGCCAGCAGCCGAGAAACAGGGCCCAAAAACATTCAGTACTTC
TRBV7-8	-	-	TRBJ2-1	CASSLAGSRGYNEQFF	TGTGCCAGCAGCTTAGCCGGGTCCCGAGGCTACAATGAGCAGTTCTTC
TRBV5-3	-	-	TRBJ1-2	CARSLCGRNYGYTF	TGTGCCAGAAGCTTGTGCGGCAGAAACTATGGCTACACCTTC
TRBV9	-	-	TRBJ2-7	CASSAQPSSYEQYF	TGTGCCAGCAGCGCCCAACCCTCTTCCTACGAGCAGTACTTC
TRBV9	TRBD1	once	TRBJ2-7	CASSVEEGATYEQYF	TGTGCCAGCAGCGTAGAAGAGGGGGCAACCTACGAGCAGTACTTC
TRBV18	-	-	TRBJ2-3	CASSPPSADTQYF	TGTGCCAGCTCACCACCGAGTGCAGATACGCAGTATTTT
TRBV5-4	TRBD1	-	TRBJ1-1	CASSSRQGRMNTEAFF	TGTGCCAGCAGCTCTCGACAGGGGAGAATGAACACTGAAGCTTTCTTT
TRBV11-3	-	-	TRBJ1-1	CASSLSTGNTEAFF	TGTGCCAGCAGCTTATCCACGGGGAACACTGAAGCTTTCTTT
TRBV7-2	-	few	TRBJ2-3	CASSLAEAVRGTDTQYF	TGTGCCAGCAGCTTGGCAGAAGCGGTGAGGGGAACAGATACGCAGTATTTT
TRBV5-4	-	once	TRBJ2-7	CASRRTDSYEQYF	TGTGCCAGCAGGCGAACAGACTCCTACGAGCAGTACTTC
TRBV5-1	-	-	TRBJ2-7	CASSLTVYEQYF	TGCGCCAGCAGCTTGACAGTTTACGAGCAGTACTTC
TRBV30	-	-	TRBJ1-3	CAWSGQPKGDTIYF	TGTGCCTGGAGTGGACAGCCAAAAGGAGACACCATATATTTT
TRBV18	TRBD1	-	TRBJ1-4	CASSPPGQGGEKLFF	TGTGCCAGCTCACCCCCGGGACAGGGAGGTGAAAAACTGTTTTTT
TRBV28	TRBD1	few	TRBJ1-2	CASGQVYGYTF	TGTGCCAGCGGACAGGTCTATGGCTACACCTTC
TRBV5-1	TRBD1	-	TRBJ1-2	CASSLDRAFGYGYTF	TGCGCCAGCAGTTTGGACAGGGCCTTTGGTTATGGCTACACCTTC
TRBV19	-	-	TRBJ1-1	CASSTGRHSYNTEAFF	TGTGCCAGTAGTACAGGCCGACACAGTTATAACACTGAAGCTTTCTTT
TRBV28	TRBD1	-	TRBJ1-4	CASSLAGTAHEKLFF	TGTGCCAGCAGTCTCGCCGGGACAGCCCATGAAAAACTGTTTTTT
TRBV5-1	-	-	TRBJ2-3	CASSLVGGISTDTQYF	TGCGCCAGCAGCTTGGTTGGCGGAATAAGCACAGATACGCAGTATTTT
TRBV6-5	TRBD1	-	TRBJ1-1	CASSYRGRKNTEAFF	TGTGCCAGCAGTTACAGGGGGCGGAAAAACACTGAAGCTTTCTTT
TRBV6-1	-	-	TRBJ2-7	CASSAAAPYEQYF	TGTGCCAGCAGTGCAGCGGCCCCCTACGAGCAGTACTTC
TRBV7-2	-	-	TRBJ1-2	CASSLGAVNYGYTF	TGTGCCAGCAGCTTAGGGGCGGTTAACTATGGCTACACCTTC
TRBV6-5	-	-	TRBJ1-5	CASSRVFSNQPQHF	TGTGCCAGCAGCAGGGTATTTAGCAATCAGCCCCAGCATTTT
TRBV6-5	-	-	TRBJ2-6	CASSRRGGGANVLTF	TGTGCCAGCAGCCGTCGGGGAGGTGGGGCCAACGTCCTGACTTTC
TRBV28	TRBD1	-	TRBJ2-5	CASSLRDRFQETQYF	TGTGCCAGCAGTCTCCGGGACAGGTTCCAAGAGACCCAGTACTTC
TRBV11-1	-	-	TRBJ2-7	CAGSLLATGEQYF	TGTGCCGGCAGCTTATTGGCCACCGGCGAGCAGTACTTC
TRBV7-9	-	-	TRBJ2-7	CASSLETPTGSYEQYF	TGTGCCAGCAGCTTAGAGACGCCGACAGGTTCCTACGAGCAGTACTTC
TRBV14	TRBD1	-	TRBJ2-7	CASSPKHRGGQYEQYF	TGTGCCAGCAGCCCGAAACACAGGGGCGGGCAGTACGAGCAGTACTTC
TRBV5-6	-	-	TRBJ1-5	CASTSRVSNQPQHF	TGTGCCAGCACCTCCCGGGTGAGCAATCAGCCCCAGCATTTT
TRBV6-5	-	-	TRBJ1-1	CASSETSRLF	TGTGCCAGCAGTGAAACCTCAAGGCTCTTT
TRBV2	-	few	TRBJ2-3	CASSVRDTRTDTQYF	TGTGCCAGCAGTGTACGGGACACCCGCACAGATACGCAGTATTTT
TRBV5-1	-	-	TRBJ1-2	CASSLAQGYGYTF	TGCGCCAGCAGCTTGGCACAGGGCTATGGCTACACCTTC
TRBV27	TRBD2	-	TRBJ2-1	CASSLWARTSGPNEQFF	TGTGCCAGCAGTTTATGGGCCAGGACTAGCGGGCCAAATGAGCAGTTCTTC
TRBV7-8	-	-	TRBJ1-4	CASSSQLGERKGLFF	TGTGCCAGCAGCTCGCAATTAGGGGAAAGAAAGGGACTGTTTTTT
TRBV6-1	TRBD1	-	TRBJ1-1	CASGTGFNTEAFF	TGTGCCAGCGGGACAGGATTTAACACTGAAGCTTTCTTT
TRBV5-5	TRBD2	-	TRBJ2-3	CASSLGAGGRSDTQYF	TGTGCCAGCAGCTTGGGAGCGGGAGGGCGCTCAGATACGCAGTATTTT
TRBV7-9	-	-	TRBJ2-7	CASSWGVRDYEQYF	TGTGCCAGCAGCTGGGGAGTGCGGGACTACGAGCAGTACTTC
TRBV30	TRBD1	-	TRBJ2-7	CAWRGQGPIYEQYF	TGTGCCTGGAGGGGACAGGGCCCAATCTACGAGCAGTACTTC
TRBV29-1	-	-	TRBJ2-1	CSVGRADLGGNEQFF	TGCAGCGTTGGAAGAGCTGACCTAGGGGGCAATGAGCAGTTCTTC
TRBV6-5	TRBD2	once	TRBJ2-5	CASSYFQRGGGETQYF	TGTGCCAGCAGTTACTTCCAGCGGGGGGGCGGGGAGACCCAGTACTTC
TRBV6-5	TRBD1	-	TRBJ1-2	CASSQDRGHGYTF	TGTGCCAGCAGCCAAGACAGGGGCCATGGCTACACCTTC
TRBV19	-	-	TRBJ1-1	CASAGLNTEAFF	TGTGCCAGCGCCGGGTTAAACACTGAAGCTTTCTTT
TRBV27	-	-	TRBJ1-3	CASSSGPIAGNTIYF	TGTGCCAGCAGCTCGGGCCCGATCGCTGGAAACACCATATATTTT
TRBV4-2	TRBD2	-	TRBJ2-3	CASSQRTSGRLDTQYF	TGTGCCAGCAGCCAGAGGACTAGCGGGAGATTAGATACGCAGTATTTT
TRBV2	TRBD2	-	TRBJ2-1	CASHGPGLGHNEQFF	TGTGCCAGCCATGGGCCGGGACTAGGGCACAATGAGCAGTTCTTC
TRBV10-3	-	once	TRBJ1-3	CATGSSGNTIYF	TGTGCCACCGGTAGCTCTGGAAACACCATATATTTT
TRBV4-3	TRBD1	medium-sized	TRBJ1-1	CASSQGTGQRTEAFF	TGCGCCAGCAGCCAAGGGACAGGGCAGAGGACTGAAGCTTTCTTT
TRBV5-6	-	-	TRBJ1-2	CASSLEAVYYGYTF	TGTGCCAGCAGCTTGGAGGCGGTTTACTATGGCTACACCTTC
TRBV28	-	-	TRBJ1-2	CASRRGFYGYTF	TGTGCCAGCCGGCGGGGGTTCTATGGCTACACCTTC